The 20 T cell receptor beta chains presented below share a single source sample, sequenced in a study of Ad26.COV2.S vaccination and SARS-CoV-2 variants. Repertoires were generated with immunoSEQ multiplex PCR, while TCRdb's copy carries only in-frame clones and drops some. Of over 110,000 clones detected, around 86% appear once; the ten largest clones hold approximately 5%. The sample consisted of peripheral blood, taken after recovery from COVID-19. The source of these receptors is a human donor who had recovered from COVID-19.

The V call is TRBV5-1, the J call TRBJ1-1; 8 bases are a match to TRBD1. Germline lookup yields CDR1 SGHRS and CDR2 YFSETQ. Unmatched junction bases numbered 8, after V lost 4 bases and J lost 0 bases. The CDR3 has 16 residues. The CDR3 nucleotides read TGCGCCAGCAGCCCCGGACAGGGCCTATTGAACACTGAAGCTTTCTTT. It translates to CASSPGQGLLNTEAFF. The full variable domain, in which reference TRBV5-1 and TRBJ1-1 provide the parts outside the CDR3, is KAGVTQTPRYLIKTRGQQVTLSCSPISGHRSVSWYQQTPGQGLQFLFEYFSETQRNKGNFPGRFSGRQFSNSRSEMNVSTLELGDSALYLCASSPGQGLLNTEAFFGQGTRLTVV.

CDR3 region: CASWGLGSGFHGYTF. Here the CDR3 DNA reads TGTGCCAGCTGGGGGTTGGGTTCGGGTTTCCATGGCTACACCTTC. The chain uses TRBV27 and TRBJ1-2; a weak D match, TRBD1 (5 bases). The CDR3 covers 15 residues. CDR1 MNHEY and CDR2 SMNVEV come from the germline V gene (reference sequence). The ends were cut back, 8 bases at V and 6 bases at J, with 22 bases in the middle.

V and J are TRBV11-3 and TRBJ2-4; no clear D. The germline V and J ends were trimmed by 1 base and 8 bases, with 15 bases remaining between them. The CDR3 covers 15 residues. CDR1 and CDR2 (germline): SGHNT, YENEEA. The CDR3 DNA sequence: TGTGCCAGCAGCTTAGGAATCAGCCCTAAGGACATTCAGTACTTC. Translation gives CASSLGISPKDIQYF.

The chain recombines TRBV7-2 with TRBJ2-7; TRBD1 aligns across 8 bases. Looked up from germline, CDR1 is SGHTA and CDR2 is FQGNSA. After removal of 2 bases from V and 11 bases from J, the junction contained 11 bases not matched to a gene. CDR3 size: 14 residues. The CDR3 is CASSLSVGTGPKYF. In nucleotides, the CDR3 is TGTGCCAGCAGCTTATCGGTAGGGACAGGCCCAAAGTACTTC.

The chain uses TRBV7-9 and TRBJ2-1, with D possibly being TRBD1 or TRBD2 (6 bases each). V was cut by 0 bases and J by 2 bases, with 14 bases left in between. Germline values: CDR1 SEHNR, CDR2 FQNEAQ (reference sequence). The CDR3 runs 17 residues. The CDR3 spells CASSLAGAGRTYNEQFF. The CDR3 DNA reads as TGTGCCAGCAGCTTAGCGGGGGCAGGGAGGACCTACAATGAGCAGTTCTTC.

The rearrangement joins TRBV19 to TRBJ2-7; D gene uncertain. The CDR3 spans 13 residues. Germline V gene lookup returns CDR1 LNHDA and CDR2 SQIVND (reference sequence). Trimming shortened V by 5 bases and J by 7 bases, and 15 bases separated the two germline ends. CDR3 sequence: CASSADGQWEQYF. CDR3 coding DNA: TGTGCCAGTAGTGCGGACGGCCAGTGGGAGCAGTACTTC.

The chain links TRBV6-2 or TRBV6-3 to TRBJ1-5, with D maybe TRBD1 (6 bases). The length of the CDR3 is 13 residues. The V and J ends lost 4 bases and 7 bases respectively, with 11 bases between them. CDR1 is MNHEY and CDR2 is SVGEGT in the germline V gene. The CDR3 spells CASSSQGYQPQHF. CDR3 nucleotide sequence: TGTGCCAGCAGTTCACAGGGATACCAGCCCCAGCATTTT.

This clone is a singleton in its sample. This rearrangement joins TRBV6-2 or TRBV6-3 to TRBJ1-2, with 8 bases that match TRBD1. CDR1 is MNHEY and CDR2 is SVGEGT in the germline V gene. This CDR3 spans 15 amino acids. The trim removed 6 bases at V and 4 bases at J, leaving 10 bases unmatched. In DNA, the CDR3 is TGTGCCAGCAGCCTGCCAGGGGGCGCCGGCTATGGCTACACCTTC. Residues: CASSLPGGAGYGYTF.

This clone was seen only once. The chain combines TRBV28 with TRBJ1-5; D remains unclear. The CDR3 is made up of 16 amino acids. Germline V gene lookup returns CDR1 MDHEN and CDR2 SYDVKM. The V end was cut by 3 bases, the J end by 11 bases, with 23 bases between. CDR3 nucleotide sequence: TGTGCCAGCAGTTTCTTGCTGTCATCCCGGACTGGGGCCCAGCATTTT. The encoded protein is CASSFLLSSRTGAQHF.

The sample holds one count of this clone. The genes are TRBV28 and TRBJ1-1; tentative D call: TRBD1 (5 bases). Germline V gene lookup returns CDR1 MDHEN and CDR2 SYDVKM. The CDR3 totals 13 residues. V lost 6 bases to trimming and J lost 12 bases, with 20 bases between them. The CDR3 nucleotides read TGTGCCAGCAGCTTACCCCCCCGGGGCCATACTTTCTTT. As protein: CASSLPPRGHTFF.

The CDR3 nucleotides are TGTGCCAGCAGCCCCACAGGGCCGAACACCGGGGAGCTGTTTTTT. Encoded protein: CASSPTGPNTGELFF. The V gene is TRBV6-5, the J gene TRBJ2-2; weak D call: TRBD1 (6 bases). Between the trimmed V and J ends, which lost 6 bases and 0 bases, there was a span of 11 bases. Germline CDR1 MNHEY, CDR2 SVGAGI. CDR3 length: 15 amino acids.

This chain uses TRBV6-1 with TRBJ2-7; no definite D call. This CDR3 region has 14 residues. Germline V gene sequence: CDR1 MNHNS, CDR2 SASEGT. V lost 0 bases and J 0 bases, leaving 6 bases between the germline ends. CDR3 sequence: CASSEAGFSYEQYF. The DNA for the CDR3 is TGTGCCAGCAGTGAAGCAGGGTTCTCCTACGAGCAGTACTTC.

J is TRBJ2-7 and V is TRBV11-2; maybe TRBD1 (6 bases). The CDR3 loop spans 14 amino acids. V was pared by 5 bases and J by 3 bases, with 14 bases between. Germline CDR1 is SGHAT and CDR2 is FQNNGV. The CDR3 loop is CASSPRGWDYEQYF. CDR3 bases: TGTGCCAGCAGCCCTAGGGGGTGGGACTACGAGCAGTACTTC.

The V call is TRBV7-2, the J call TRBJ2-5; D uncertain. V lost 3 bases and J lost 3, with 8 bases in between. CDR3 length: 13 amino acids. The germline CDR1 and CDR2 sequences are SGHTA and FQGNSA. The CDR3 spells CASSLGRKETQYF. As DNA, the CDR3 is TGTGCCAGCAGCTTGGGCAGAAAAGAGACCCAGTACTTC.

The chain has TRBV29-1 and TRBJ1-2; D unclear. The germline CDR1 and CDR2 sequences are SQVTM and ANQGSEA. This CDR3 is 11 amino acids long. Between the trimmed V and J ends, which lost 5 bases and 10 bases, there was a span of 14 bases. CDR3 protein: CSVSGALDYTF. The CDR3 DNA reads as TGCAGCGTTTCGGGTGCATTAGACTACACCTTC.

V gene TRBV28 combines with J gene TRBJ2-1, with TRBD1 identical over 11 bases. The germline CDR1 and CDR2 sequences are MDHEN and SYDVKM. The CDR3 extends over 14 amino acids. After removal of 6 bases from V and 9 bases from J, the junction contained 7 bases not matched to a gene. CDR3 DNA: TGTGCCAGCAGATACGGACAGGGGGCGAGTGAGCAGTTCTTC. Translating gives CASRYGQGASEQFF.

The chain carries TRBV2 and TRBJ2-1; 13 nucleotides align to TRBD2. Per the germline V gene, CDR1 is SNHLY and CDR2 is FYNNEI. CDR3 size: 16 residues. V was pared by 3 bases and J by 5 bases, with 4 bases of the junction left unmatched. The CDR3 DNA is TGTGCCAGCAGTGAGGAAGGACTAGCGGGGGACAATGAGCAGTTCTTC. Its translation: CASSEEGLAGDNEQFF.

This sequence joins TRBV16 and TRBJ1-1; D gene unclear. With 3 bases removed from V and 5 bases from J, the gap between germline ends came to 13 bases. CDR3 length: 14 residues. CDR1 KGHSY and CDR2 FQNENV come from the germline V gene. The CDR3 sequence is CASSHNPGRTEAFF. CDR3 coding DNA: TGTGCCAGCAGCCACAACCCGGGGAGAACTGAAGCTTTCTTT. The complete variable domain, with remaining parts taken from reference TRBV16 and TRBJ1-1, reads GEEVAQTPKHLVRGEGQKAKLYCAPIKGHSYVFWYQQVLKNEFKFLISFQNENVFDETGMPKERFSAKCLPNSPCSLEIQATKLEDSAVYFCASSHNPGRTEAFFGQGTRLTVV.

This chain's CDR3 is CASSIGTSGYNEQFF. The CDR3, as DNA: TGTGCCAGTAGTATAGGGACTAGCGGGTACAATGAGCAGTTCTTC. The gene calls are TRBV19 and TRBJ2-1, with TRBD2 matching over 11 bases. The CDR3 is made up of 15 amino acids. The J segment lost 4 bases and the V segment lost 1 base, leaving 0 bases of the junction unmatched. Germline CDR1 is LNHDA and CDR2 is SQIVND (reference sequence). Full variable domain (outside the CDR3, taken from reference TRBV19 and TRBJ2-1): DGGITQSPKYLFRKEGQNVTLSCEQNLNHDAMYWYRQDPGQGLRLIYYSQIVNDFQKGDIAEGYSVSREKKESFPLTVTSAQKNPTAFYLCASSIGTSGYNEQFFGPGTRLTVL.

The chain carries TRBV7-6 and TRBJ2-2; D unresolved. The V end lost 2 bases, the J end lost 5 bases, and 9 bases lay between the germline ends. The CDR3 loop spans 14 amino acids. Germline V gives CDR1 SGHVS, CDR2 FNYEAQ. CDR3 nucleotides: TGTGCCAGCAGCTTATCGATTCATACCGGGGAGCTGTTTTTT. Amino acid sequence: CASSLSIHTGELFF.